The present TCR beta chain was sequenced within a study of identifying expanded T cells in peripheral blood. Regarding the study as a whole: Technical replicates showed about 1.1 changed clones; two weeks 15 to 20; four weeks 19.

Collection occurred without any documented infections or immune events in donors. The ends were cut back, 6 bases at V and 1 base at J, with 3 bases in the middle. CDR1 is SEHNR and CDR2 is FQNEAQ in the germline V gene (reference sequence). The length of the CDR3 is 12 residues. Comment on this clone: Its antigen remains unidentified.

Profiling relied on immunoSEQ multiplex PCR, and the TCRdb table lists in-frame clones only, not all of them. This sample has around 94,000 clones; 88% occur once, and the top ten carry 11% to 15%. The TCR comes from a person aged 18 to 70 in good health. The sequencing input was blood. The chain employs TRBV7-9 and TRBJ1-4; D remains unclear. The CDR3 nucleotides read TGTGCCAGCAGTTTAACTAATGAAAAACTGTTTTTT. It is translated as CASSLTNEKLFF.